These 23 T cell receptor beta chains were sequenced from one sample in a study of CXCR3-negative and CXCR3-positive naive CD8 T cells. The authors made the TRB cDNA libraries by 5' RACE using UMI labels. TCRdb re-called the 5' RACE reads and catalogs CDR3 proteins one per entry, DNA excluded. The sample's table shows about 58,000 distinct CDR3 sequences. The specimen sequenced was naive CXCR3- CD8+ T cells from blood. Subset defined: CD45RO-CCR7+CD27+CD95- naive CD8+ T cells lacking CXCR3 (TNR3-). The receptors derive from a human donor in good health. Some clones in this sample may be carry-over from other donors' samples.

The chain joins TRBV29-1 to TRBJ2-1; no DNA is available, so the TRBD1 call from TCRdb remains unchecked. The CDR3 has 13 residues. From germline, CDR1 is SQVTM and CDR2 ANQGSEA. The CDR3 sequence is CSVSTEGYNEQFF.

The chain links TRBV24-1 to TRBJ2-5. This CDR3 has 15 residues. CDR1 is KGHDR and CDR2 is SFDVKD in the germline V gene. The CDR3 is CATSDLTGDQETQYF.

CDR3 sequence: CASSYSTSGGGSETQYF. The J gene is TRBJ2-5, the V gene TRBV6-5; TCRdb's D call, TRBD1, is unchecked because there is no DNA. The CDR3 covers 17 residues. Germline assignment: CDR1 MNHEY and CDR2 SVGAGI.

This chain uses TRBV4-3 with TRBJ2-7; TCRdb gives TRBD2 as the D gene, but with no DNA this cannot be confirmed. The germline V gene has CDR1 LGHNA and CDR2 YSLEER. The CDR3 covers 16 residues. CDR3 sequence: CASSQSTRGAPYGQYF.

The chain carries TRBV5-4 and TRBJ2-2; TCRdb indicates TRBD1, and absent DNA this call remains unverified. CDR1 is SGHNT, CDR2 YYREEE, per germline (reference sequence). This CDR3 contains 15 residues. The CDR3 loop is CASSLALGGTGELFF. Full variable domain (missing parts from reference TRBV5-4 and TRBJ2-2): ETGVTQSPTHLIKTRGQQVTLRCSSQSGHNTVSWYQQALGQGPQFIFQYYREEENGRGNFPPRFSGLQFPNYSSELNVNALELDDSALYLCASSLALGGTGELFFGEGSRLTVL.

The chain uses TRBV6-6 and TRBJ2-5; TCRdb's D gene call, TRBD1, goes unchecked for lack of DNA. The CDR3 extends over 15 amino acids. CDR1 is MNHNY and CDR2 is SVGAGI in the germline V gene (reference sequence). The CDR3 region is CASGPGQGFQETQYF.

The J gene is TRBJ2-7, the V gene TRBV3-1; TCRdb proposes TRBD2, but this gene call is untestable without DNA. The CDR3 has 16 amino acids. Germline V gene lookup returns CDR1 LGHDT and CDR2 YNNKEL (reference sequence). The CDR3 reads CASSQESGLRFYEQYF.

The chain couples TRBV7-2 to TRBJ2-1; with no DNA, the TCRdb D assignment of TRBD1 cannot be verified. Germline V gene data show CDR1 as SGHTA and CDR2 as FQGNSA. The CDR3 runs to 14 residues. CDR3 sequence reads: CASSSRPGVNEQFF.

J is TRBJ2-3 and V is TRBV21-1; TCRdb outputs TRBD1, but without DNA this stays unchecked. TRBV21-1 corresponds to a pseudogene. This CDR3 is 17 amino acids long. This chain's CDR3 is CASSLPGRESFGDTQYF.

J is TRBJ2-5 and V is TRBV5-4; TCRdb's D gene call, TRBD1, goes unchecked for lack of DNA. CDR1 and CDR2 (germline): SGHNT, YYREEE (reference sequence). This CDR3 region has 16 residues. The CDR3 here is CASSVDRGSYQETQYF. The full variable domain, its missing parts supplied by reference TRBV5-4 and TRBJ2-5, is ETGVTQSPTHLIKTRGQQVTLRCSSQSGHNTVSWYQQALGQGPQFIFQYYREEENGRGNFPPRFSGLQFPNYSSELNVNALELDDSALYLCASSVDRGSYQETQYFGPGTRLLVL.

The chain joins TRBV12-3 or TRBV12-4 to TRBJ2-3. The CDR3 length is 15 residues. CDR3 amino acids: CASSLTTKRTDTQYF.

The chain has TRBV7-3 and TRBJ2-2; with no DNA, the TCRdb D assignment of TRBD1 cannot be verified. There are 16 residues in the CDR3. CDR1 and CDR2 from the germline V gene are SGHTA and FQGTGA. This CDR3 reads CASSPKMGADTGELFF.

The chain recombines TRBV25-1 with TRBJ2-7; TCRdb's D call of TRBD2 is untestable without DNA. The CDR3 loop spans 16 amino acids. Germline CDR1 reads MGHDK; CDR2 reads SYGVNS. CDR3 region: CASTGMGGVRSYEQYF.

The rearrangement links TRBV20-1 to TRBJ1-1. The CDR3 covers 13 residues. Germline V gene sequence: CDR1 DFQATT, CDR2 SNEGSKA (reference sequence). This CDR3 reads CSAFPGLGTEAFF.

V usage is TRBV5-1 and J usage is TRBJ2-2; TCRdb selects TRBD1, and the lack of DNA leaves this call unchecked. Per germline, CDR1 SGHRS and CDR2 YFSETQ. CDR3 size: 14 residues. This CDR3 reads CASSPGTNTGELFF.

The chain links TRBV6-4 to TRBJ1-2. CDR3 length equals 19 residues. Germline loops: CDR1 MRHNA, CDR2 SNTAGT. The CDR3 loop is CASSENEGPHPFINYGYTF.

The rearrangement uses TRBV4-3 and TRBJ1-1; TCRdb reports TRBD1, a call that lacks DNA to check it against. CDR3 length: 14 residues. Germline CDR1 is LGHNA and CDR2 is YSLEER. Here the CDR3 reads CASSQERGFTEAFF.

This sequence joins TRBV7-9 and TRBJ1-1. This CDR3 is 14 amino acids long. Per the germline V gene, CDR1 is SEHNR and CDR2 is FQNEAQ (reference sequence). The CDR3 reads CASPTGGLNTEAFF.

The gene calls are TRBV11-2 and TRBJ2-3; TCRdb's assignment of TRBD2 cannot be checked, as there is no DNA. The germline V gene has CDR1 SGHAT and CDR2 FQNNGV. The CDR3 has 18 amino acids. This CDR3 is CASSPGVTSGGWADTQYF.

V gene TRBV7-2 combines with J gene TRBJ2-1; lacking DNA, the TRBD2 call made by TCRdb goes unchecked. This CDR3 has 15 amino acids. The V gene's germline CDR1 is SGHTA and CDR2 FQGNSA. The CDR3 spells CASRQIAGGINEQFF.

This rearrangement joins TRBV3-1 to TRBJ1-4. Per the germline V gene, CDR1 is LGHDT and CDR2 is YNNKEL (reference sequence). The CDR3 extends over 15 amino acids. The CDR3 region is CASSQDRRTNEKLFF.

The V gene is TRBV12-3 or TRBV12-4, the J gene TRBJ2-3; without DNA, the TCRdb call of TRBD1 cannot be checked. This CDR3 has 14 amino acids. CDR3 sequence: CASLGTLFTDTQYF.

The chain has TRBV6-5 and TRBJ2-7; the TRBD1 assignment by TCRdb is unverifiable without DNA. This CDR3 is built from 13 residues. CDR1 MNHEY and CDR2 SVGAGI come from the germline V gene. The CDR3 loop is CASSYGPGYEQYF.